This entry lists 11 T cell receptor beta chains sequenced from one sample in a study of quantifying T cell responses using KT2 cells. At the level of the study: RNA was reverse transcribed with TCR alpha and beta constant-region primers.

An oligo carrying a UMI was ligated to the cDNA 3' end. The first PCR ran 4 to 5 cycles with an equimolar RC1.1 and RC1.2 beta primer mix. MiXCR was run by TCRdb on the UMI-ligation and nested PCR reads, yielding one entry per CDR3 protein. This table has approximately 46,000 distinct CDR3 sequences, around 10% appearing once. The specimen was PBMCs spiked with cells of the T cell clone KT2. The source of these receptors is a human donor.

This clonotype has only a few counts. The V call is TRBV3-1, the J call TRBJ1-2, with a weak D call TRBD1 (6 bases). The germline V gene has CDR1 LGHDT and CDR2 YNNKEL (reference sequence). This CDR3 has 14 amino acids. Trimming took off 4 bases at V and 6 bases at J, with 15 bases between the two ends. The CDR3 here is CASSPLGTHHGYTF. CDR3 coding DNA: TGTGCCAGCAGCCCGTTAGGGACACACCATGGCTACACCTTC.

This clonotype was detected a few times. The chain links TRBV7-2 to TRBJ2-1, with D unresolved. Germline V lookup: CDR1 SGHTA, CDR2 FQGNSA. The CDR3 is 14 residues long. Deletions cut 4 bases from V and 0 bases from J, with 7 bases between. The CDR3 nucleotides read TGTGCCAGCAGCTACGATAGCTCCTACAATGAGCAGTTCTTC. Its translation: CASSYDSSYNEQFF.

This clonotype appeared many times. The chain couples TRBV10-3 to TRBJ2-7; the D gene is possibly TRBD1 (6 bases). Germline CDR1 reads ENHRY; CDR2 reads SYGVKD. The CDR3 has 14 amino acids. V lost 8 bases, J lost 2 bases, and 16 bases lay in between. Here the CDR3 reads CAISGPTGPYEQYF. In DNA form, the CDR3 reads TGTGCCATCTCGGGTCCTACAGGGCCCTACGAGCAGTACTTC.

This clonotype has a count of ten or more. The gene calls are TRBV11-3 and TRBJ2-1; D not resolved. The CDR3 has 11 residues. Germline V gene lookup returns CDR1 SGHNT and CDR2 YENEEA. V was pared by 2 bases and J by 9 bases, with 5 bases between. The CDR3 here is CASSLRFEQFF. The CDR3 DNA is TGTGCCAGCAGCTTAAGGTTTGAGCAGTTCTTC.

The CDR3 DNA follows: TGTGCCAGCAGTTTAAATTGGTCAGATGGCTACACCTTC. Translating gives CASSLNWSDGYTF. This rearrangement joins TRBV27 to TRBJ1-2; D is unresolved. Germline CDR1 and CDR2: MNHEY and SMNVEV (reference sequence). V was clipped by 2 bases and J by 6 bases, with 10 bases between them. The CDR3 has 13 residues.

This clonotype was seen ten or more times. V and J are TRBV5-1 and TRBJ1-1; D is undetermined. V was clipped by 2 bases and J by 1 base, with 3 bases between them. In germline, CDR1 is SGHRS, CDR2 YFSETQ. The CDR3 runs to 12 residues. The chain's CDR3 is CASSFANTEAFF. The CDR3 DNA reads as TGCGCCAGCAGCTTCGCGAACACTGAAGCTTTCTTT.

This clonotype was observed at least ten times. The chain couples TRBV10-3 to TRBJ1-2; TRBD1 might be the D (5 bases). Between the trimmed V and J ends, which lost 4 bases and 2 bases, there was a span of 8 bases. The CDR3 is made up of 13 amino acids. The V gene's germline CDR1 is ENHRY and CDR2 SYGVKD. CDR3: CAISGTSNYGYTF. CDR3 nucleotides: TGTGCCATCAGTGGGACATCCAACTATGGCTACACCTTC.

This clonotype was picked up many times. The CDR3 region is CASSQGTVGGNEQYF. As DNA, the CDR3 is TGCGCCAGCAGCCAGGGGACTGTCGGGGGCAACGAGCAGTACTTC. V and J are TRBV4-3 and TRBJ2-7; the D call may be TRBD1 or TRBD2 (6 bases each). The length of the CDR3 is 15 residues. Deletions cut 3 bases from V and 5 bases from J, with 17 bases between. Germline loops: CDR1 LGHNA, CDR2 YSLEER.

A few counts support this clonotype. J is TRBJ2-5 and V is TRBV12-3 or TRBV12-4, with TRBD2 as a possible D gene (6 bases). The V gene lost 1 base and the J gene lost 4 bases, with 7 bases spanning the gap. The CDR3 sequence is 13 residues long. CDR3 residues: CASSLGGAETQYF. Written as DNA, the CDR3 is TGTGCCAGCAGTTTAGGCGGGGCAGAGACCCAGTACTTC.

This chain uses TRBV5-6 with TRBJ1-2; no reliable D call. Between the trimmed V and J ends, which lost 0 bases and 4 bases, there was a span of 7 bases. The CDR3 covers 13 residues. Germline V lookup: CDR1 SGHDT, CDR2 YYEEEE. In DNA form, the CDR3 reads TGTGCCAGCAGCTTGGCGGGCAGCTATGGCTACACCTTC. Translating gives CASSLAGSYGYTF. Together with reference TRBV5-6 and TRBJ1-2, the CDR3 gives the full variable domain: DAGVTQSPTHLIKTRGQQVTLRCSPKSGHDTVSWYQQALGQGPQFIFQYYEEEERQRGNFPDRFSGHQFPNYSSELNVNALLLGDSALYLCASSLAGSYGYTFGSGTRLTVV.

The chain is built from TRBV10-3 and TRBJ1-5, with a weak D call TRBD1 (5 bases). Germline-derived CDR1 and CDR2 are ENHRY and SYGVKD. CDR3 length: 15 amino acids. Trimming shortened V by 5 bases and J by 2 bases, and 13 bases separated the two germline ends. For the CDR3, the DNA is TGTGCCATCAGTCGAGGGGTCGAGGGCAATCAGCCCCAGCATTTT. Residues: CAISRGVEGNQPQHF.